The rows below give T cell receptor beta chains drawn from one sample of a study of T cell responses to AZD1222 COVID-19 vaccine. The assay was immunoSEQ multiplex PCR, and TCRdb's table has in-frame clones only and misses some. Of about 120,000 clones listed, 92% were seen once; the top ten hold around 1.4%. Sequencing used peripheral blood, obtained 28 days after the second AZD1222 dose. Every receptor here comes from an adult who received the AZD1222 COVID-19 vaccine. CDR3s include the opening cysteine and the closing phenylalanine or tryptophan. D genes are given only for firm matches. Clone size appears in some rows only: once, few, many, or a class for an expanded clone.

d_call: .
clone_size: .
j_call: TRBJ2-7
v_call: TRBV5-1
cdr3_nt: TGCGCCAGCAGTGGAGGGTTCTCCTACGAGCAGTACTTC
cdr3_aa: CASSGGFSYEQYF

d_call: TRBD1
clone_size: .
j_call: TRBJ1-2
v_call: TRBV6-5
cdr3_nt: TGTGCCACAACCCTCCGGGACAGGGATGACTATGGCTACACCTTC
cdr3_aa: CATTLRDRDDYGYTF

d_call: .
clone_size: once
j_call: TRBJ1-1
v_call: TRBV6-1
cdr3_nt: TGTGCCAGCAAAAGGATGGACACTGAAGCTTTCTTT
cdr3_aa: CASKRMDTEAFF

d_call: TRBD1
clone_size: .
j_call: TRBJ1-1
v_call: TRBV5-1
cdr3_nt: TGCGCCAGCAGCTTGGAGGTGTCAAGGGACAGGGGATACACTGAAGCTTTCTTT
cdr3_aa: CASSLEVSRDRGYTEAFF

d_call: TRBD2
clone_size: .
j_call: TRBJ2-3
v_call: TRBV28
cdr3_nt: TGTGCCAGCAGTTTCGCGTATTCCGCGGGAGGCCCGAAAGTAGATACGCAGTATTTT
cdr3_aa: CASSFAYSAGGPKVDTQYF

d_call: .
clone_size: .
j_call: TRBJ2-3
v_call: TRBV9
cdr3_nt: TGTGCCAGCAGCGTAGAGGTTCGGGGAGCTGGAGATACGCAGTATTTT
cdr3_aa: CASSVEVRGAGDTQYF

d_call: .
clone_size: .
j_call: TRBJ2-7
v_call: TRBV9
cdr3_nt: TGTGCCAGCAGCGAGACCTCTAGGACATCGAGCTACGAGCAGTACTTC
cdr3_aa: CASSETSRTSSYEQYF

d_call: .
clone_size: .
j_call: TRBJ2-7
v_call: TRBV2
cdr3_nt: TGTGCCAGCAGTGGTGACCCAAACTACGAGCAGTACTTC
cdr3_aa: CASSGDPNYEQYF

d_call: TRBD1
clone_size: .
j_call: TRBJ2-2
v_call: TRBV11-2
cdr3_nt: TGTGCCAGCAGCTTAGATCGCGTCGGGACAGGTAGAACCGGGGAGCTGTTTTTT
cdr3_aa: CASSLDRVGTGRTGELFF

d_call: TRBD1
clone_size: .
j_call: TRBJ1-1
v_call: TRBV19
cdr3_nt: TGTGCCAGTAGGGAGGGGGCCACGGGCACTGAAGCTTTCTTT
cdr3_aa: CASREGATGTEAFF

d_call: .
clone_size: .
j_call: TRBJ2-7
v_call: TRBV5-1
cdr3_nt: TGCGCCAGCAGCTCCCGTACCCAGGGCTCCTACGAGCAGTACTTC
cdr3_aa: CASSSRTQGSYEQYF

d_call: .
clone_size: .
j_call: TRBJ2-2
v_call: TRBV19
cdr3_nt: TGTGCCAGTAACCTCGGCCGGGATGATACCGGGGAGCTGTTTTTT
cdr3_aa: CASNLGRDDTGELFF

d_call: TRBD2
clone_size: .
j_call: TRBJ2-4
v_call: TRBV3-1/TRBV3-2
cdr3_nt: TGTGCCAGCAGCCCCGGACTAGCGGGACGTGAGGCCAAAAACATTCAGTACTTC
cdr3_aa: CASSPGLAGREAKNIQYF

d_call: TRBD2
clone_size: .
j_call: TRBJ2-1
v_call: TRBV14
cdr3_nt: TGTGCCAGCAGCCGTGGACTAGCGGGATACAATGAGCAGTTCTTC
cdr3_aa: CASSRGLAGYNEQFF

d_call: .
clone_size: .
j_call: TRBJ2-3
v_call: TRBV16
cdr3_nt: TGTGCCAGCAGTCCGCATGGCAGCACAGATACGCAGTATTTT
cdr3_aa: CASSPHGSTDTQYF

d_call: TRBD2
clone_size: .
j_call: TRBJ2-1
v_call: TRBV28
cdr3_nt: TGTGCCAGCAGTTTAGTGGGGGGACTAGCGATCTACAATGAGCAGTTCTTC
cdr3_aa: CASSLVGGLAIYNEQFF

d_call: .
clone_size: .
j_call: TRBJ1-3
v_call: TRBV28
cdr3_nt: TGTGCCAGCACCAGGGGACCTGGAAACACCATATATTTT
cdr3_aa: CASTRGPGNTIYF

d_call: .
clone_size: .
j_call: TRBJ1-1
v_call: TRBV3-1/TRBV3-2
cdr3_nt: TGTGCCAGCAGCCACCTGAACCGGGAGAACACTGAAGCTTTCTTT
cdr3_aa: CASSHLNRENTEAFF

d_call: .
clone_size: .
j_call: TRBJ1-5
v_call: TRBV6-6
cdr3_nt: TGTGCCAGCAGTACCGCTCCCCTTCAGCCCCAGCATTTT
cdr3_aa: CASSTAPLQPQHF

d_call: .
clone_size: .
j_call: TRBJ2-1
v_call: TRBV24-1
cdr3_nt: TGTGCCACCAGTGCCTGGGGGAGTGGTAATGAGCAGTTCTTC
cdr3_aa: CATSAWGSGNEQFF

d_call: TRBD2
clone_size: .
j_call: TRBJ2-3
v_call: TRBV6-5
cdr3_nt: TGTGCCAGCAGTTACGCGGGAGGAGACACAGATACGCAGTATTTT
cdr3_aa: CASSYAGGDTDTQYF

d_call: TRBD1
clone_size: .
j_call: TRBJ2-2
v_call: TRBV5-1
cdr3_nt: TGCGCCAGCAGCTTACAGGGGGATGGGGAGCTGTTTTTT
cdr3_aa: CASSLQGDGELFF

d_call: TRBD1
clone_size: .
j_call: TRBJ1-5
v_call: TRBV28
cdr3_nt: TGTGCCAGCAGTTCCCCGTCCTCGGGGACAGGGCCCTTTAGCAATCAGCCCCAGCATTTT
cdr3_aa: CASSSPSSGTGPFSNQPQHF

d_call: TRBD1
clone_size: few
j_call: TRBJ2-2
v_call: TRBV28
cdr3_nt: TGTGCCAGCACCACCGGGACAGTCACCGGGGAGCTGTTTTTT
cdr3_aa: CASTTGTVTGELFF

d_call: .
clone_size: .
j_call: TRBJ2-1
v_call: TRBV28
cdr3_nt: TGTGCCAGCAGCCTTCCCAATACTAGGAATGAGCAGTTCTTC
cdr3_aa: CASSLPNTRNEQFF

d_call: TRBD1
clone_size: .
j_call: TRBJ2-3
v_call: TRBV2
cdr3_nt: TGTGCCAGCAGTATTTCCCCGACAGGGATTGGAGATACGCAGTATTTT
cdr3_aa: CASSISPTGIGDTQYF

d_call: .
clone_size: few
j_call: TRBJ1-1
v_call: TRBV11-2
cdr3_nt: TGTGCCAGCAGCTTAGCCGGGGCGAGTATTGAAGCTTTCTTT
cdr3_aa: CASSLAGASIEAFF

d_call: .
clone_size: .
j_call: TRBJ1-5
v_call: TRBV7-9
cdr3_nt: TGTGCCAGCAGCTTTCCGAATCAGCCCCAGCATTTT
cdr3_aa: CASSFPNQPQHF

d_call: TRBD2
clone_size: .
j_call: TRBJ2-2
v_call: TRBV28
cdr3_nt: TGTGCCAGCGGACTAGCGGGAGGGCCCTCCGGGGAGCTGTTTTTT
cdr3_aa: CASGLAGGPSGELFF

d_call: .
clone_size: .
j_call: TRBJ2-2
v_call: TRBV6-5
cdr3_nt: TGTGCCAGCAGTTACTCGCCCCAAACCGGGGAGCTGTTTTTT
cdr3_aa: CASSYSPQTGELFF

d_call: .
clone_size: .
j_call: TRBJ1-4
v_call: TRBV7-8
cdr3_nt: TGTGCCAGCAGCAAAGGACAGAATGAAAAACTGTTTTTT
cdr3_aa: CASSKGQNEKLFF

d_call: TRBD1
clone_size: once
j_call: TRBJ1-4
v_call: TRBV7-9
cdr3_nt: TGTGCCAGCAGCTTAGGACAGGGAAGGACTAATGAAAAACTGTTTTTT
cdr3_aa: CASSLGQGRTNEKLFF

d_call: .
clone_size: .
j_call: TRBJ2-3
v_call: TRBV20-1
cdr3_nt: TGCAGTGCTAGTGGGGACAGCCGGAGGGGAGATACGCAGTATTTT
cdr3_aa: CSASGDSRRGDTQYF

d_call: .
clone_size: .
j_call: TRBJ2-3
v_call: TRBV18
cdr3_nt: TGTGCCAGCTCACCGGTCCCCACAGATACGCAGTATTTT
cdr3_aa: CASSPVPTDTQYF

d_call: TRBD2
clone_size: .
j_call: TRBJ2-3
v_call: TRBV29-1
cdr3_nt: TGCAGCGTTGAAGGGGGACTAGCTGCAGATACGCAGTATTTT
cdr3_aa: CSVEGGLAADTQYF

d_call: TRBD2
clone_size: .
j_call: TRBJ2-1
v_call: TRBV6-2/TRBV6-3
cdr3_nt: TGTGCCAGCAGCCCCAGCGGGGTTTACAATGAGCAGTTCTTC
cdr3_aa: CASSPSGVYNEQFF

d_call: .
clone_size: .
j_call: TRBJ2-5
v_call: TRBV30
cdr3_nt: TGTGCCTGGAGTGGTTTGGGGGCTGGCGAGACCCAGTACTTC
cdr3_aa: CAWSGLGAGETQYF

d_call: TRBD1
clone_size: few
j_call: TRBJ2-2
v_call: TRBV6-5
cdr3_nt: TGTGCCAGCTGGGGACAGGAGAACACCGGGGAGCTGTTTTTT
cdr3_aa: CASWGQENTGELFF

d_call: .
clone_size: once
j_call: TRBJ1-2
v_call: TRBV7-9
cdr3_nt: TGTGCCAGCAGCTCCCCGGCCTCCGCCCGGGGCTATGGCTACACCTTC
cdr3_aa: CASSSPASARGYGYTF

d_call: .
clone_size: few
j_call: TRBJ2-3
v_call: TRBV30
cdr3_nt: TGTGCCTGGACGGCGGGAACCACAGATACGCAGTATTTT
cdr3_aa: CAWTAGTTDTQYF

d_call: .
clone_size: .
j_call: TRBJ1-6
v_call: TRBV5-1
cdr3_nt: TGCGCCAGCAGCTTGGGATCTATGGGTAATTCACCCCTCCACTTT
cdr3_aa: CASSLGSMGNSPLHF

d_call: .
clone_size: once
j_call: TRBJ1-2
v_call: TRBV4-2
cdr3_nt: TGTGCCAGCAGCCAAGATGGGGGGGAGGGGCTTAGAGGTGGCTACACCTTC
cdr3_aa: CASSQDGGEGLRGGYTF

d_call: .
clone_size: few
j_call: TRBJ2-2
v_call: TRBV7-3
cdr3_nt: TGTGCCAGCAGCCTCAGTGGTGCAGACGCGAACACCGGGGAGCTGTTTTTT
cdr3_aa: CASSLSGADANTGELFF

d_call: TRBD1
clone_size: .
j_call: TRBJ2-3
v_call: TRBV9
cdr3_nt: TGTGCCAGCAGCGTCGGCAGGGGGCCAACAGATACGCAGTATTTT
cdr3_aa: CASSVGRGPTDTQYF

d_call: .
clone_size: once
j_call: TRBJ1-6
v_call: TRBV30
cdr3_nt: TGTGCCTGGACAATCGTAAATAATTCACCCCTCCACTTT
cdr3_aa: CAWTIVNNSPLHF

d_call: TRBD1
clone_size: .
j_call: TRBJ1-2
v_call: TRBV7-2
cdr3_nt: TGTGCCAGCAGCTTAGAGTGGACAGGGTGGGGAGGCTACACCTTC
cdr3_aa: CASSLEWTGWGGYTF

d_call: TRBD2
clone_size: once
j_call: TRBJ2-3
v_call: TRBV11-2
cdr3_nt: TGTGCCAGCAGCTTCCGTGGGACTAGCGGGACAGATACGCAGTATTTT
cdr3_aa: CASSFRGTSGTDTQYF

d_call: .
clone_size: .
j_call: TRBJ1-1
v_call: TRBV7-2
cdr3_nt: TGTGCCAGCAGCCACGCCGGGACATGGGACACTGAAGCTTTCTTT
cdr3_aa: CASSHAGTWDTEAFF

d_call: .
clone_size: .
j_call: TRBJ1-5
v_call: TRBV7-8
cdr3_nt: TGTGCCAGCAGCCCCCCCGGGTTGGGGGGCAATCAGCCCCAGCATTTT
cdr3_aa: CASSPPGLGGNQPQHF

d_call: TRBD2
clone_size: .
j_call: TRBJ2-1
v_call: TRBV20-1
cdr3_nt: TGCAGTGCTAGTAGGCGGGAGGGCCGTGAGCAGTTCTTC
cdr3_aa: CSASRREGREQFF

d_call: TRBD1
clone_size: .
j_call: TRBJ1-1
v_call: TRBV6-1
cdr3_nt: TGTGCCAGCAGTGTGGCCAAGACAGGGTCGGGTCGGGAAGCTTTCTTT
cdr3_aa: CASSVAKTGSGREAFF